In its sample, the clone carrying this T cell receptor beta chain was seen a few times. TCRbeta library preparation incorporated unique molecular identifiers. Each CDR3 protein gets one entry after TCRdb re-called the PCR reads with MiXCR. The table records about 640,000 distinct CDR3 sequences, 15% to 20% of them present only once. Trimming took off 6 bases at V and 3 bases at J, with 15 bases between the two ends. Germline V gives CDR1 SEHNR, CDR2 FQNEAQ (reference sequence). This CDR3 region has 16 residues. The source of the sample is a study of T-cell reconstitution after alpha-beta-depleted transplantation in children.

The chain is built from TRBV7-9 and TRBJ2-6; D tentatively reads TRBD1 or TRBD2 (5 bases each). Sequencing used PBMCs from the stem cell graft donor, obtained from the stem cell graft. The receptor was derived from a human donor who donated a stem cell graft to a child with acute myeloid leukemia. As DNA, the CDR3 is TGTGCCAGCAGGGGGACCTCCGGACTTGGGGCCAACGTCCTGACTTTC. Translating gives CASRGTSGLGANVLTF.